This is a list of T cell receptor beta chains from one sample in a study of TIL therapy for anti-PD-1-resistant metastatic lung cancer. Assay used: immunoSEQ multiplex PCR; TCRdb lists only in-frame clones, some missing. The data show 95,000 or so clones, with about three fifths seen just once and roughly 11% held by the top ten. The sequences come from tumor tissue, collected at baseline. Receptors originate from a person aged 25 to 85 with non-small cell lung cancer. The CDR3 runs from the conserved cysteine through the conserved F or W. Each record gives: CDR3 length, V gene, J gene, CDR3 protein.

cdr3_length: 12
v_call: TRBV21-1
j_call: TRBJ2-3
cdr3_aa: CAGREGTDTQYF

cdr3_length: 13
v_call: TRBV24-1
j_call: TRBJ2-2
cdr3_aa: CATSRSYTGELFF

cdr3_length: 14
v_call: TRBV28
j_call: TRBJ1-3
cdr3_aa: CASTLDRMGNTIYF

cdr3_length: 15
v_call: TRBV28
j_call: TRBJ2-7
cdr3_aa: CASSTSGTGGAEQYF

cdr3_length: 17
v_call: TRBV9
j_call: TRBJ2-5
cdr3_aa: CASSVAPGTEGQETQYF

cdr3_length: 17
v_call: TRBV7-9
j_call: TRBJ2-7
cdr3_aa: CASSPTGTGFTGYEQYF

cdr3_length: 15
v_call: TRBV10-3
j_call: TRBJ2-1
cdr3_aa: CAIRRQGAGSDEQFF

cdr3_length: 13
v_call: TRBV3-1/TRBV3-2
j_call: TRBJ1-2
cdr3_aa: CASSSRGLYGYTF

cdr3_length: 10
v_call: TRBV7-9
j_call: TRBJ2-2
cdr3_aa: CASSSGELFF

cdr3_length: 14
v_call: TRBV28
j_call: TRBJ2-2
cdr3_aa: CASSSPASTGELFF

cdr3_length: 13
v_call: TRBV28
j_call: TRBJ1-2
cdr3_aa: CASSLNSFYGYTF

cdr3_length: 16
v_call: TRBV28
j_call: TRBJ1-4
cdr3_aa: CASSPGGGRLNEKLFF

cdr3_length: 13
v_call: TRBV3-1/TRBV3-2
j_call: TRBJ1-6
cdr3_aa: CASSQDSDSPLHF

cdr3_length: 13
v_call: TRBV19
j_call: TRBJ2-3
cdr3_aa: CATSTGSTDTQYF

cdr3_length: 16
v_call: TRBV5-1
j_call: TRBJ2-4
cdr3_aa: CASSFYGHIAKNIQYF

cdr3_length: 13
v_call: TRBV19
j_call: TRBJ2-1
cdr3_aa: CASSPKGGNEQFF

cdr3_length: 14
v_call: TRBV28
j_call: TRBJ2-1
cdr3_aa: CASSPRIRYNEQFF

cdr3_length: 13
v_call: TRBV12-3/TRBV12-4
j_call: TRBJ2-5
cdr3_aa: CASSSGRRETQYF

cdr3_length: 12
v_call: TRBV12-3/TRBV12-4
j_call: TRBJ2-7
cdr3_aa: CASSQRIGEQYF

cdr3_length: 15
v_call: TRBV7-9
j_call: TRBJ2-1
cdr3_aa: CASSLSSELYNEQFF

cdr3_length: 14
v_call: TRBV18
j_call: TRBJ1-1
cdr3_aa: CASSPEGVGTEAFF

cdr3_length: 13
v_call: TRBV30
j_call: TRBJ1-5
cdr3_aa: CAWSARENQPQHF

cdr3_length: 15
v_call: TRBV18
j_call: TRBJ1-3
cdr3_aa: CASSPPSTSGNTIYF

cdr3_length: 16
v_call: TRBV9
j_call: TRBJ2-2
cdr3_aa: CASSVDRWDPTGELFF

cdr3_length: 16
v_call: TRBV4-1
j_call: TRBJ2-2
cdr3_aa: CASSQKPYENTGELFF

cdr3_length: 19
v_call: TRBV7-9
j_call: TRBJ2-3
cdr3_aa: CASSSSTGAAGGPADTQYF

cdr3_length: 13
v_call: TRBV4-3
j_call: TRBJ2-3
cdr3_aa: CASSHQPGDTQYF

cdr3_length: 13
v_call: TRBV29-1
j_call: TRBJ2-7
cdr3_aa: CSVEGDISYEQYF

cdr3_length: 21
v_call: TRBV7-3
j_call: TRBJ2-6
cdr3_aa: CASSRTGTGGIDSSGANVLTF

cdr3_length: 14
v_call: TRBV7-9
j_call: TRBJ2-5
cdr3_aa: CASNRQGFEETQYF

cdr3_length: 13
v_call: TRBV29-1
j_call: TRBJ1-5
cdr3_aa: CSVRPGEGQPQHF

cdr3_length: 14
v_call: TRBV21-1
j_call: TRBJ1-5
cdr3_aa: CASSKVESNQPQHF

cdr3_length: 14
v_call: TRBV7-2
j_call: TRBJ1-1
cdr3_aa: CASSSSFGVTEAFF

cdr3_length: 15
v_call: TRBV2
j_call: TRBJ1-2
cdr3_aa: CASRAQGGSDYGYTF

cdr3_length: 14
v_call: TRBV7-2
j_call: TRBJ2-7
cdr3_aa: CASSPRTPTYEQYF

cdr3_length: 14
v_call: TRBV6-5
j_call: TRBJ2-3
cdr3_aa: CASMGQTGTDTQYF

cdr3_length: 17
v_call: TRBV27
j_call: TRBJ2-1
cdr3_aa: CASSSLWTSGRIDEQFF

cdr3_length: 15
v_call: TRBV6-2/TRBV6-3
j_call: TRBJ1-6
cdr3_aa: CASSPRDRGNSPLHF

cdr3_length: 14
v_call: TRBV28
j_call: TRBJ1-1
cdr3_aa: CASSLGHTNTEAFF

cdr3_length: 14
v_call: TRBV7-9
j_call: TRBJ1-2
cdr3_aa: CASSYTGQNYGYTF

cdr3_length: 15
v_call: TRBV4-2
j_call: TRBJ2-1
cdr3_aa: CASSPGPGSYNEQFF

cdr3_length: 16
v_call: TRBV19
j_call: TRBJ2-2
cdr3_aa: CASSIGGQVNTGELFF

cdr3_length: 14
v_call: TRBV7-8
j_call: TRBJ1-4
cdr3_aa: CASSLTGVGEKLFF

cdr3_length: 16
v_call: TRBV11-2
j_call: TRBJ2-7
cdr3_aa: CASSLAGTGFPYEQYF

cdr3_length: 15
v_call: TRBV9
j_call: TRBJ1-2
cdr3_aa: CASSGTGQTFYGYTF

cdr3_length: 14
v_call: TRBV7-8
j_call: TRBJ2-2
cdr3_aa: CASRVRWNTGELFF

cdr3_length: 12
v_call: TRBV6-2/TRBV6-3
j_call: TRBJ1-2
cdr3_aa: CASSTGIYGYTF

cdr3_length: 22
v_call: TRBV4-1
j_call: TRBJ2-5
cdr3_aa: CASSQDSSHLLASGALRETQYF

cdr3_length: 13
v_call: TRBV28
j_call: TRBJ2-5
cdr3_aa: CASSLGPGRAQYF

cdr3_length: 14
v_call: TRBV6-4
j_call: TRBJ1-2
cdr3_aa: CASSDRGQAGGYTF

cdr3_length: 15
v_call: TRBV28
j_call: TRBJ2-7
cdr3_aa: CASSLPWRDTYEQYF

cdr3_length: 16
v_call: TRBV3-1/TRBV3-2
j_call: TRBJ2-7
cdr3_aa: CASSQVGLAGTYEQYF

cdr3_length: 14
v_call: TRBV27
j_call: TRBJ2-6
cdr3_aa: CASSLRSGANVLTF